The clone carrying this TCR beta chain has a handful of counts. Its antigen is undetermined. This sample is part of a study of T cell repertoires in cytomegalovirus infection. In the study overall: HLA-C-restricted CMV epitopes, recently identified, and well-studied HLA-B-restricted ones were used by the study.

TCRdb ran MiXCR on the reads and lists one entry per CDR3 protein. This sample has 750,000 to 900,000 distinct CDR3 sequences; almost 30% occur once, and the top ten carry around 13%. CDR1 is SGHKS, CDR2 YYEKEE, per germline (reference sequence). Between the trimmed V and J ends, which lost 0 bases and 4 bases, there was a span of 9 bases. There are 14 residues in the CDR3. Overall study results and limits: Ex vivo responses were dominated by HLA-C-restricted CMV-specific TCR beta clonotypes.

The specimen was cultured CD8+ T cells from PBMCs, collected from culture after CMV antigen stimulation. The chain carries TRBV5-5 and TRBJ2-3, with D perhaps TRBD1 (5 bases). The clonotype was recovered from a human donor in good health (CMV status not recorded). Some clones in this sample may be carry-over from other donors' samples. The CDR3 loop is CASSLAGQSDTQYF. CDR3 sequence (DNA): TGTGCCAGCAGCTTGGCCGGACAATCAGATACGCAGTATTTT.